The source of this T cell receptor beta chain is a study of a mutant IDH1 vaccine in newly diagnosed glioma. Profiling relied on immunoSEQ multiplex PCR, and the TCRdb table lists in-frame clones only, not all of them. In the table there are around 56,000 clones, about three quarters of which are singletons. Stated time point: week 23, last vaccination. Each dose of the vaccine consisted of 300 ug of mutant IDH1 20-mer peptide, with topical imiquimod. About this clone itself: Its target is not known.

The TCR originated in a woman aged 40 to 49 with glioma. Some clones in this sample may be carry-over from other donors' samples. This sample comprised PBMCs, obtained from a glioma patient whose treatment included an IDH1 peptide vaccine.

For the CDR3, the DNA is TGCGCCAGCAGCTTGCGAGCGGGGACGAGCACAGATACGCAGTATTTT. It translates to CASSLRAGTSTDTQYF. V gene TRBV5-1 combines with J gene TRBJ2-3; 7 nucleotides agree with TRBD2. After removal of 1 base from V and 0 bases from J, the junction contained 5 bases not matched to a gene. Germline V gives CDR1 SGHRS, CDR2 YFSETQ. The CDR3 is 16 residues long.